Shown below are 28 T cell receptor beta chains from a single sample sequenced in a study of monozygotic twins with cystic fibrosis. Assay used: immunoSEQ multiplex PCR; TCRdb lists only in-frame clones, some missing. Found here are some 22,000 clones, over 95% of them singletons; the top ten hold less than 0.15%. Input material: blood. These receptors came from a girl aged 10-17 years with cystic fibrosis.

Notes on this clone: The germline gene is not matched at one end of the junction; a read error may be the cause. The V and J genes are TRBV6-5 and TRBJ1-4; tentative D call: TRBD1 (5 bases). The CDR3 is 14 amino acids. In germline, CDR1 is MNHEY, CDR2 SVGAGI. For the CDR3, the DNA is TGTGCCAGCAGTCCCTTCCGTGGGGGTGAAAAACTGCTTTTT. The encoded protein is CASSPFRGGEKLLF.

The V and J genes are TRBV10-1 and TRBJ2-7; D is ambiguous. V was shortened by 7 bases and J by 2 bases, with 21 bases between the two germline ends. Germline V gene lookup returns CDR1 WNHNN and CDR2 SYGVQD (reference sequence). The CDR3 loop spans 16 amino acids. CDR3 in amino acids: CASTESSPVRPYEQYV. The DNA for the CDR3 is TGCGCCAGCACCGAAAGCAGCCCCGTAAGGCCCTACGAGCAGTACGTC.

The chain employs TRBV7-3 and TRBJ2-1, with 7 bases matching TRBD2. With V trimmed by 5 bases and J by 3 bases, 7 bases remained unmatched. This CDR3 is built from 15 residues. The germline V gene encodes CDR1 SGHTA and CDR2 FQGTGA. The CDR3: CASSNSGISYNEQFF. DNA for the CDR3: TGTGCCAGCAGCAACAGCGGGATTAGCTACAATGAGCAGTTCTTC.

CDR3 sequence reads: CASSSTNTGELFF. As DNA, the CDR3 is TGTGCCAGCAGTTCGACAAACACCGGGGAGCTGTTTTTT. The J gene is TRBJ2-2, the V gene TRBV27; D not resolved. Germline lookup yields CDR1 MNHEY and CDR2 SMNVEV (reference sequence). The V end was cut by 4 bases, the J end by 2 bases, with 5 bases between. The CDR3 consists of 13 residues.

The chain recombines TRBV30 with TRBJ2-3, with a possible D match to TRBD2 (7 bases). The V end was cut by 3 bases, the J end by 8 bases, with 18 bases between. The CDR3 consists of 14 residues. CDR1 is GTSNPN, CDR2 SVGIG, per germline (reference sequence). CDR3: CAWSTLGGPPTQYF. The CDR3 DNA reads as TGTGCCTGGAGCACCTTGGGGGGGCCCCCTACGCAGTATTTT.

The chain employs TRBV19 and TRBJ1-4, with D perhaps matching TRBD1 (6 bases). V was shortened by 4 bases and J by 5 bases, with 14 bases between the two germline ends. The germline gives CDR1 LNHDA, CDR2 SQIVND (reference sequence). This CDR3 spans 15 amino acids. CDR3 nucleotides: TGTGCCAGTAGTACCAGGACAGCCGGGAATGAAAAACTGTTTTTT. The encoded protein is CASSTRTAGNEKLFF.

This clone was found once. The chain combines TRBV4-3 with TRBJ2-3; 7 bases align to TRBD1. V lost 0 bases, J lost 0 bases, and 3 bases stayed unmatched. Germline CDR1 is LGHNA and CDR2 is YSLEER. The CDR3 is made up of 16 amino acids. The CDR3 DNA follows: TGCGCCAGCAGCCAAGAATACAGGGGAAGCACAGATACGCAGTATTTT. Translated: CASSQEYRGSTDTQYF.

The CDR3 spells CSVRGDGNQPQHF. CDR3 coding DNA: TGCAGCGTTAGAGGGGACGGCAATCAGCCCCAGCATTTT. The chain is built from TRBV29-1 and TRBJ1-5, with D possibly TRBD1 on 5 matching bases. CDR1 and CDR2 (germline): SQVTM, ANQGSEA. The CDR3 covers 13 residues. V shed 5 bases and J shed 2 bases, with 10 bases lying between them.

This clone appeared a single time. CDR3 sequence (DNA): TGTGCCAGCAGTGAGACAGGGGTAGACTATGGCTACACCTTC. Translation: CASSETGVDYGYTF. This chain connects TRBV25-1 to TRBJ1-2; 8 bases are a match to TRBD1. The V segment lost 3 bases and the J segment 3 bases; nucleotides outside the gene matches: 3. The CDR3 has 14 residues. Germline V CDR1 and CDR2: MGHDK, SYGVNS.

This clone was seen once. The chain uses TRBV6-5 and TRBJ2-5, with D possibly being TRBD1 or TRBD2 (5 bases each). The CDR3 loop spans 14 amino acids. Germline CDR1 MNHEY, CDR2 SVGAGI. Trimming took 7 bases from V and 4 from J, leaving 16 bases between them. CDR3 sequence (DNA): TGTGCCAGCACCGGAGGTGGGGCGGTAGAGACCCAGTACTTC. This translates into CASTGGGAVETQYF.

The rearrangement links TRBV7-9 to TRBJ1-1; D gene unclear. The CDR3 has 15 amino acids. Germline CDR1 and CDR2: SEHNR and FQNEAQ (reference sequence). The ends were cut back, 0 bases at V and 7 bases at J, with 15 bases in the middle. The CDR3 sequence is CASSLASTRDNEAFF. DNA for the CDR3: TGTGCCAGCAGCTTAGCGTCGACGCGAGATAATGAAGCTTTCTTT.

For the CDR3, the DNA is TGTGCCAGCAGCTCCACAAGTTTGCATGAGCAGTTCTTC. Amino acids: CASSSTSLHEQFF. The chain joins TRBV7-2 to TRBJ2-1; D not resolved. V dropped 4 bases and J dropped 8 bases, with 12 bases sitting between them. The length of the CDR3 is 13 residues. Germline CDR1 SGHTA, CDR2 FQGNSA.

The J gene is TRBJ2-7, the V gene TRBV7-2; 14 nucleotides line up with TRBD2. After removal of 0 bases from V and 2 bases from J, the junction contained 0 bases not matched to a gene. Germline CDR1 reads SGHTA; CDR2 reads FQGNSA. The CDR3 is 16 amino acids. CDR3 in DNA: TGTGCCAGCAGCTTAGCGACTAGCGGGAGGGCCTACGAGCAGTACTTC. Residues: CASSLATSGRAYEQYF.

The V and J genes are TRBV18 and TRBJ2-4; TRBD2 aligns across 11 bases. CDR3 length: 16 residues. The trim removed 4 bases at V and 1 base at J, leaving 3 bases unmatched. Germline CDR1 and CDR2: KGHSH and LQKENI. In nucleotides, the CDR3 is TGTGCCAGCTCACAACTAGCGGGAGTCGCCAAAAACATTCAGTACTTC. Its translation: CASSQLAGVAKNIQYF.

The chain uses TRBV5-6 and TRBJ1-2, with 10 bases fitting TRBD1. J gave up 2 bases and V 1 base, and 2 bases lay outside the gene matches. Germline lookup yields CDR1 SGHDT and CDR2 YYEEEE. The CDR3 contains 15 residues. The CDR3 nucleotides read TGTGCCAGCAGCTTGACGGGACAGGGGAACTATGGCTACACCTTC. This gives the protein CASSLTGQGNYGYTF.

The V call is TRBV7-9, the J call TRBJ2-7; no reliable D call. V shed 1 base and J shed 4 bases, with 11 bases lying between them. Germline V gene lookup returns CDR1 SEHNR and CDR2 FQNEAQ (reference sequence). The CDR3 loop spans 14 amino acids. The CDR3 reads CASSLGGIQYEQYF. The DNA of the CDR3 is TGTGCCAGCAGCTTAGGGGGAATTCAATACGAGCAGTACTTC.

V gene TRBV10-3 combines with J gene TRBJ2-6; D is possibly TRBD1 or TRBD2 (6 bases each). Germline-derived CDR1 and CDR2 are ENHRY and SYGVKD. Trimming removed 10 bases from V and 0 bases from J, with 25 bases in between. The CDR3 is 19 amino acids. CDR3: CATAINGGTPFSGANVLTF. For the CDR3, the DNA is TGTGCCACCGCAATCAACGGAGGGACACCATTCTCTGGGGCCAACGTCCTGACTTTC.

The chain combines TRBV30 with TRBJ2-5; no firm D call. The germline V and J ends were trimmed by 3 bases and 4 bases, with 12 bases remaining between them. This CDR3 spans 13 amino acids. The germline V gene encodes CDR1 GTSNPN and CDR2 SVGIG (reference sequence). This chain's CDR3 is CAWRTVSSETQYF. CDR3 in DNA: TGTGCCTGGAGAACCGTGTCTTCAGAGACCCAGTACTTC.

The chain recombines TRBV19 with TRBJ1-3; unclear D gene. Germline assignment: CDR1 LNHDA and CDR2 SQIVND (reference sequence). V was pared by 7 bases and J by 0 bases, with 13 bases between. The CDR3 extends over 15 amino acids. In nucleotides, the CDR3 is TGTGCCAGTATCCCATGGGCAGGCTCTGGAAACACCATATATTTT. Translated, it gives CASIPWAGSGNTIYF.

CDR3 amino acids: CASSLSGRSTDTQYF. The CDR3 DNA reads as TGTGCCAGCAGCTTAAGCGGCAGGAGCACAGATACGCAGTATTTT. The rearrangement links TRBV11-2 to TRBJ2-3; D is perhaps TRBD2 (5 bases). The CDR3 totals 15 residues. V gave up 2 bases and J gave up 0 bases, with 9 bases separating them. Germline loops: CDR1 SGHAT, CDR2 FQNNGV.

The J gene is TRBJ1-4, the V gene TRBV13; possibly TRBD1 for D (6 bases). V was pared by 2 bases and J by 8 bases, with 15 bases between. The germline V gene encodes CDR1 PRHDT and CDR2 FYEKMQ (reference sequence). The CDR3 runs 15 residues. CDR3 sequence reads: CASSLRSGGGEKLFF. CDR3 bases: TGTGCCAGCAGCTTAAGATCCGGGGGCGGGGAAAAACTGTTTTTT.

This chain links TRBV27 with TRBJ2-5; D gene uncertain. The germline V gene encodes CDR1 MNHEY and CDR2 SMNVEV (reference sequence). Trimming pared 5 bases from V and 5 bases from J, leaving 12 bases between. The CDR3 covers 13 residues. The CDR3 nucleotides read TGTGCCAGCAGTCCCTTTGGGTGGGAGACCCAGTACTTC. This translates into CASSPFGWETQYF.

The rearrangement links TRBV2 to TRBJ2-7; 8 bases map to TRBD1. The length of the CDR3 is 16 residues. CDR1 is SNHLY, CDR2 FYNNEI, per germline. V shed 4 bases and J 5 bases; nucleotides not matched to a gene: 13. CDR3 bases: TGTGCCAGCAGTGCAATATGGTCCAGGGGGCGTGACGAGCAGTACGTC. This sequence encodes CASSAIWSRGRDEQYV.

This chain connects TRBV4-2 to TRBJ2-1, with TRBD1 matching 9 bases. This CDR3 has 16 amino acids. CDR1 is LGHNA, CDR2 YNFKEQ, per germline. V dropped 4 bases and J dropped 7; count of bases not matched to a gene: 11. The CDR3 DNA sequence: TGTGCCAGCAGCCCGACAGGGGGTAGTATTGGGAATGAGCAGTTCTTC. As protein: CASSPTGGSIGNEQFF.

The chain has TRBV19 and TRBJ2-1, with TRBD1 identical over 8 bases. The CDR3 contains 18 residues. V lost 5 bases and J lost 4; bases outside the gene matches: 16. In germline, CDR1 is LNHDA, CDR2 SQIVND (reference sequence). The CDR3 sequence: CASSPLPPGGPPYNEQFF. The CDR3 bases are TGTGCCAGTAGTCCACTACCCCCAGGGGGCCCTCCGTACAATGAGCAGTTCTTC.

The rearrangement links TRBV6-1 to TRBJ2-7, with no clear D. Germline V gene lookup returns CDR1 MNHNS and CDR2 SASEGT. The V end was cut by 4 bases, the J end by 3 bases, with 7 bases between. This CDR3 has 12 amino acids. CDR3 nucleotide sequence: TGTGCCAGCAGTGCGGCCCTCTACGAGCAGTACTTC. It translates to CASSAALYEQYF.

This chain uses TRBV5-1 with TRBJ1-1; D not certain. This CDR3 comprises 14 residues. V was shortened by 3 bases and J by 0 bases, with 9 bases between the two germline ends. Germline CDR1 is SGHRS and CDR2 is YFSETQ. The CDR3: CASSYDGVNTEAFF. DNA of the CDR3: TGCGCCAGCAGCTATGACGGGGTGAACACTGAAGCTTTCTTT.

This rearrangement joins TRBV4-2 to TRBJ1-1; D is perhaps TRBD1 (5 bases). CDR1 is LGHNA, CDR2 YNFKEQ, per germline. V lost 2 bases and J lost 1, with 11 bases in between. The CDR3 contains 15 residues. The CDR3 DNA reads TGTGCCAGCAGCCAACCCGGGACCCCGAACACTGAAGCTTTCTTT. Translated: CASSQPGTPNTEAFF.